This TCR beta chain originates from a study of beta chain features in type 1 diabetes. Study observations and caveats: Moderate but significant shortening of TCRB CDR3s was recorded in all four CD4+ subsets from Type 1 diabetes patients. The question of HLA type influencing TCRB rearrangement was one that remained unresolved here.

This clone was seen many times. Its antigen is currently unknown. CD45RO/CCR7/CD25/CD127/CD95/CD27 separated CD4+ naive, central memory, regulatory and stem cell-like memory cells by sorting. The study reverse transcribed the entire isolated RNA, so it sequenced expressed TCRB transcripts. The protocol was immunoSEQ multiplex PCR, while the TCRdb copy is restricted to in-frame clones and leaves out a portion. The sample contains 250,000 to 350,000 clones, 14% of which appear only once. This CDR3 is built from 14 residues. The V end was cut by 9 bases, the J end by 8 bases, with 20 bases between. Germline CDR1 is SGHDN and CDR2 is FVKESK.

This chain joins TRBV14 and TRBJ2-1, with D possibly called TRBD1 or TRBD2 (5 bases each). The source of this sequence is a man aged 30-40 years in good health. The sequenced sample consisted of central memory CD4+ T cells from blood. CDR3 sequence reads: CASQKGWESDEQFF. CDR3 sequence (DNA): TGTGCCAGTCAGAAGGGGTGGGAGAGCGATGAGCAGTTCTTC.